This passage covers 20 T cell receptor beta chains from one sample sequenced in a study of cytomegalovirus exposure and HLA in healthy donors. 13 Jbeta primers and 60 Vbeta primers were used for the PCR. Generated by immunoSEQ multiplex PCR, the TCRdb table keeps only in-frame clones and is missing some. The sample consists of under 200,000 clones, about 81% of them appearing once. Input material: PBMCs. Receptors were obtained from a woman in her late teens or twenties in good health and CMV-seronegative.

This chain links TRBV19 with TRBJ1-1; 9 bases fit TRBD1. The CDR3 totals 14 residues. Germline V gene lookup returns CDR1 LNHDA and CDR2 SQIVND (reference sequence). Trimming at V came to 3 bases and at J to 5 bases, leaving 4 bases not matched to a gene. DNA for the CDR3: TGTGCCAGTAGTATTTGGACAGGGGTAACTGAAGCTTTCTTT. Residues: CASSIWTGVTEAFF. Combining the CDR3 with reference TRBV19 and TRBJ1-1 gives the whole variable domain DGGITQSPKYLFRKEGQNVTLSCEQNLNHDAMYWYRQDPGQGLRLIYYSQIVNDFQKGDIAEGYSVSREKKESFPLTVTSAQKNPTAFYLCASSIWTGVTEAFFGQGTRLTVV.

The chain is built from TRBV5-1 and TRBJ1-2, with D perhaps TRBD1 (6 bases). V was cut by 5 bases and J by 4 bases, with 18 bases left in between. Germline V lookup: CDR1 SGHRS, CDR2 YFSETQ. This CDR3 comprises 15 residues. In DNA form, the CDR3 reads TGCGCCAGCAGTACGTCTTCCGGGACATTCTATGGCTACACCTTC. This encodes CASSTSSGTFYGYTF.

The CDR3 sequence is CASSLQTGVSGANVLTF. CDR3 coding DNA: TGTGCCAGCAGCCTACAGACAGGAGTCTCTGGGGCCAACGTCCTGACTTTC. V and J are TRBV7-2 and TRBJ2-6; possibly TRBD1 for D (6 bases). Deletions cut 5 bases from V and 0 bases from J, with 14 bases between. The CDR3 runs to 17 residues. The germline CDR1 and CDR2 sequences are SGHTA and FQGNSA. The full variable domain, rest sourced from reference TRBV7-2 and TRBJ2-6, is GAGVSQSPSNKVTEKGKDVELRCDPISGHTALYWYRQSLGQGLEFLIYFQGNSAPDKSGLPSDRFSAERTGGSVSTLTIQRTQQEDSAVYLCASSLQTGVSGANVLTFGAGSRLTVL.

The rearrangement uses TRBV7-5 and TRBJ1-5; the D call of TRBD1 is as the table states it, not checked on the DNA. TRBV7-5 is marked as a pseudogene. This CDR3 comprises 18 residues. CDR3 in DNA: TGTGTCAGAAGCTTAGTTTCCAGCAGGGGGCGAAAGAATCAGCCCCAGCATTTT. Amino acid sequence: CVRSLVSSRGRKNQPQHF.

Worth noting for this clone: Other DNA sequences in this specimen translate into the identical CDR3. The chain uses TRBV7-3 and TRBJ2-3, with a tentative D call TRBD1 (6 bases). This CDR3 has 14 residues. Germline values: CDR1 SGHTA, CDR2 FQGTGA. Trimming took off 0 bases at V and 3 bases at J, with 7 bases between the two ends. CDR3 sequence (DNA): TGTGCCAGCAGCTTAACAGGGGGTACAGATACGCAGTATTTT. Translating gives CASSLTGGTDTQYF.

The chain recombines TRBV9 with TRBJ2-1; TRBD1 matches 10 bases. The CDR3 covers 21 residues. The V gene's germline CDR1 is SGDLS and CDR2 YYNGEE. V lost 0 bases, J lost 7 bases, and 22 bases stayed unmatched. Here the CDR3 DNA reads TGTGCCAGCAGCGTAGCTTCGGACAGGGGGTATCTGTCCCCCGGTGATAATGAGCAGTTCTTC. It specifies CASSVASDRGYLSPGDNEQFF. Based on the CDR3 plus reference TRBV9 and TRBJ2-1, the full variable domain is DSGVTQTPKHLITATGQRVTLRCSPRSGDLSVYWYQQSLDQGLQFLIQYYNGEERAKGNILERFSAQQFPDLHSELNLSSLELGDSALYFCASSVASDRGYLSPGDNEQFFGPGTRLTVL.

CDR3 protein: CASRLGPSGSYEQYF. CDR3 nucleotide sequence: TGTGCCAGCAGGCTAGGTCCTAGCGGGAGCTACGAGCAGTACTTC. The J gene is TRBJ2-7, the V gene TRBV27; 10 bases are a match to TRBD2. In germline, CDR1 is MNHEY, CDR2 SMNVEV (reference sequence). The ends lost 6 bases at V and 3 bases at J; junction bases unmatched: 8. This CDR3 spans 15 amino acids.

The V and J genes are TRBV10-1 and TRBJ2-1; 8 positions match TRBD1. The CDR3 has 16 residues. V gave up 0 bases and J gave up 9 bases; unmatched junction bases: 10. CDR1 is WNHNN and CDR2 is SYGVQD in the germline V gene (reference sequence). In DNA form, the CDR3 reads TGCGCCAGCAGTGAGTCAGTTGGACAGGGAGTTCGTGAGCAGTTCTTC. Protein sequence: CASSESVGQGVREQFF.

V gene TRBV25-1 combines with J gene TRBJ1-6; TRBD1 matches at 7 bases. V lost 6 bases and J lost 10; bases outside the gene matches: 12. Germline CDR1 and CDR2: MGHDK and SYGVNS. CDR3 size: 15 residues. The CDR3 bases are TGTGCCAGCAGCCCTTCAGGGGGAGGAAGCTCACCCCTCCACTTT. This sequence encodes CASSPSGGGSSPLHF.

This rearrangement joins TRBV27 to TRBJ2-1, with TRBD2 matching 10 bases. Germline CDR1 reads MNHEY; CDR2 reads SMNVEV (reference sequence). This CDR3 contains 15 residues. The ends lost 3 bases at V and 7 bases at J; junction bases unmatched: 6. The CDR3 reads CASSFSGRTLNEQFF. The CDR3 bases are TGTGCCAGCAGTTTTAGCGGGAGGACCCTAAATGAGCAGTTCTTC.

V is TRBV10-3 and J is TRBJ2-6; tentative D call: TRBD1 (5 bases). The V gene lost 9 bases and the J gene lost 0 bases, with 9 bases spanning the gap. Germline V gene data show CDR1 as ENHRY and CDR2 as SYGVKD. CDR3 length: 14 amino acids. The DNA of the CDR3 is TGTGCCATAGGACAAGACTCTGGGGCCAACGTCCTGACTTTC. This sequence encodes CAIGQDSGANVLTF.

To note about this clone: The same CDR3 is also encoded by other DNA sequences in this sample. The DNA for the CDR3 is TGCGCCAGCAGTCCAGGGGGCAACTATGGCTACACCTTC. It specifies CASSPGGNYGYTF. J is TRBJ1-2 and V is TRBV10-1; 8 positions agree with TRBD1. The CDR3 loop spans 13 amino acids. Germline loops: CDR1 WNHNN, CDR2 SYGVQD (reference sequence). Losses at the gene ends were 5 bases for V and 2 bases for J; bases not matched to a gene: 1.

This sequence joins TRBV6-6 and TRBJ1-6; 10 nucleotides line up with TRBD1. Germline CDR1 and CDR2: MNHNY and SVGAGI (reference sequence). The junction had 10 bases not matched to a gene; V was cut back by 8 bases and J by 6 bases. The CDR3 is 16 residues long. CDR3 sequence: CASLPRGTGVNSPLHF. The CDR3 region has the DNA TGTGCCAGCCTCCCCCGTGGGACAGGGGTTAATTCACCCCTCCACTTT.

This chain connects TRBV28 to TRBJ1-2; perhaps TRBD1 as D (6 bases). The CDR3 contains 17 residues. V lost 2 bases to trimming and J lost 7 bases, with 23 bases between them. The V gene's germline CDR1 is MDHEN and CDR2 SYDVKM. The DNA of the CDR3 is TGTGCCAGCAGTTTAACCCAATTAGGGGGGGCGCTTGGTGGCTACACCTTC. This encodes CASSLTQLGGALGGYTF.

This chain uses TRBV10-3 with TRBJ1-5; D unclear. CDR3 length: 13 amino acids. V was cut by 3 bases and J by 6 bases, with 9 bases left in between. Per germline, CDR1 ENHRY and CDR2 SYGVKD. The CDR3 DNA is TGTGCCATCAGTGATGGGCTGGTTCAGCCCCAGCATTTT. Protein sequence: CAISDGLVQPQHF.

V and J are TRBV18 and TRBJ2-5; no definite D call. Germline V lookup: CDR1 KGHSH, CDR2 LQKENI. Trimming removed 5 bases at V and 5 bases at J, with 9 bases between. The CDR3 extends over 12 amino acids. This chain's CDR3 is CASSDAGETQYF. The CDR3 DNA is TGTGCCAGCTCAGACGCCGGGGAGACCCAGTACTTC.

V and J are TRBV21-1 and TRBJ2-1; the tabulated D call, TRBD1, remains unverified against the DNA. TRBV21-1 represents a pseudogene. The length of the CDR3 is 14 residues. CDR3 DNA: TGTGCCAGCAGCAAAGGGGCAGGGCAGGATGAGCAGTTCTTC. Translating gives CASSKGAGQDEQFF.

The rearrangement links TRBV2 to TRBJ1-1; D not certain. The V gene's germline CDR1 is SNHLY and CDR2 FYNNEI. CDR3 length: 13 residues. With 6 bases removed from V and 0 bases from J, the gap between germline ends came to 8 bases. The CDR3 spells CASRADMNTEAFF. As DNA, the CDR3 is TGTGCCAGCAGGGCCGACATGAACACTGAAGCTTTCTTT.

The V gene is TRBV7-6, the J gene TRBJ1-4; TRBD1 might be the D (5 bases). The CDR3 totals 15 residues. Trimming left V 5 bases short and J 7 bases short, with 17 bases between. CDR1 SGHVS and CDR2 FNYEAQ come from the germline V gene. In DNA form, the CDR3 reads TGTGCCAGCAGCCGGACCATTTCTAGGGGTGAAAAACTGTTTTTT. Translation: CASSRTISRGEKLFF.

CDR3 in amino acids: CASSQYRAGNTIYF. Here the CDR3 DNA reads TGCGCCAGCAGTCAATACAGGGCTGGAAACACCATATATTTT. The genes are TRBV23-1 and TRBJ1-3; D may be TRBD1 (6 bases). TRBV23-1 falls under the ORF class, with uncertain function. This CDR3 region has 14 residues. Trimming removed 1 base at V and 2 bases at J, with 6 bases between.